This TCR beta chain stems from a study of T cell responses to AZD1222 COVID-19 vaccine. General observations from the study: Clonal diversity was possibly underestimated, and the donors were mostly white British, with more females. Per reports, nearly half of all spike-specific TCRs target regions that are unmutated in variants. Regions 160-218 and 743-854 dominated among vaccine-associated CD4 TCRs spanning spike.

The protocol was immunoSEQ multiplex PCR, while the TCRdb copy is restricted to in-frame clones and leaves out a portion. Among roughly 150,000 clones listed, approximately 94% were seen once. Worth noting for this clone: The antigen is unknown.

The sample in question was peripheral blood, obtained 28 days after the second AZD1222 dose. The TCR sequence derives from an adult who received the AZD1222 COVID-19 vaccine.

This chain's CDR3 is CASSQRNRATGDTEAFF. The DNA of the CDR3 is TGTGCCAGCAGCCAACGGAATAGGGCAACAGGAGACACTGAAGCTTTCTTT. J is TRBJ1-1 and V is TRBV4-2; D is possibly TRBD1 (5 bases). Germline V gene sequence: CDR1 LGHNA, CDR2 YNFKEQ. The CDR3 covers 17 residues. The ends were cut back, 2 bases at V and 3 bases at J, with 19 bases in the middle.